Shown below are 26 T cell receptor beta chains from a single sample sequenced in a study of a mutant IDH1 vaccine in newly diagnosed glioma (dated by TCRdb to about 2021). Per the publication, the time point label means: week 5, during vaccination. Each vaccine dose was 300 ug of a 20-mer mutant IDH1 peptide in Montanide, given subcutaneously with topical imiquimod. These receptors' targets are unknown. Library creation used the immunoSEQ multiplex PCR assay. TCRdb took over this immuneACCESS table, retaining in-frame rearrangements with V and J assigned. Such tables are incomplete; in checked studies, under half of the missing clones stem from an unresolved V gene, and the remainder is unexplained. Counted in this sample were 35,000 to 45,000 clones; roughly four fifths of them appeared once. Clones ranked in the top ten supply about 12% of the sample. Material: PBMCs, obtained from a glioma patient whose treatment included an IDH1 peptide vaccine. These receptors all come from a man over 45 with glioma.

The rearrangement uses TRBV11-1 and TRBJ1-1; the D gene is possibly TRBD1 (6 bases). There are 15 residues in the CDR3. V lost 6 bases and J lost 1, with 15 bases in between. In germline, CDR1 is SGHAT, CDR2 FQDESV (reference sequence). The CDR3 spells CASSLHGQKNTEAFF. CDR3 bases: TGTGCCAGCAGTTTACACGGACAGAAGAACACTGAAGCTTTCTTT.

The chain carries TRBV18 and TRBJ2-7, with no clear D. The CDR3 length is 15 residues. Trimming shortened V by 2 bases and J by 6 bases, and 17 bases separated the two germline ends. Per the germline V gene, CDR1 is KGHSH and CDR2 is LQKENI. Here the CDR3 DNA reads TGTGCCAGCTCACCAGTTAAAGGGATGATCCCCGAGCAGTACTTC. This sequence encodes CASSPVKGMIPEQYF.

CDR3 protein: CASRGLSNEQYF. The CDR3 nucleotides are TGTGCCAGCAGGGGGCTATCGAACGAGCAGTACTTC. J is TRBJ2-7 and V is TRBV27, with a possible D match to TRBD1 (5 bases). Germline values: CDR1 MNHEY, CDR2 SMNVEV (reference sequence). V lost 6 bases and J lost 5, with 11 bases in between. The CDR3 runs 12 residues.

This clone was observed a handful of times. The chain links TRBV7-9 to TRBJ2-3; D unclear. V lost 5 bases and J lost 6, with 12 bases in between. The CDR3 sequence is 13 residues long. Germline loops: CDR1 SEHNR, CDR2 FQNEAQ (reference sequence). CDR3 sequence: CASSPRGPDTQYF. The DNA of the CDR3 is TGTGCCAGCAGCCCTCGAGGTCCGGATACGCAGTATTTT. The full variable domain, completed using reference TRBV7-9 and TRBJ2-3, is DTGVSQNPRHKITKRGQNVTFRCDPISEHNRLYWYRQTLGQGPEFLTYFQNEAQLEKSRLLSDRFSAERPKGSFSTLEIQRTEQGDSAMYLCASSPRGPDTQYFGPGTRLTVL.

For the CDR3, the DNA is TGTGCCAGCAGTGTGGATAGCGGGAGGGAAGAGCAGTTCTTC. Amino acids: CASSVDSGREEQFF. The chain employs TRBV2 and TRBJ2-1; 11 bases fit TRBD2. Losses at the gene ends were 4 bases for V and 10 bases for J; bases not matched to a gene: 6. The CDR3 spans 14 residues. Germline V CDR1 and CDR2: SNHLY, FYNNEI. The full variable domain, rest sourced from reference TRBV2 and TRBJ2-1, is EPEVTQTPSHQVTQMGQEVILRCVPISNHLYFYWYRQILGQKVEFLVSFYNNEISEKSEIFDDQFSVERPDGSNFTLKIRSTKLEDSAMYFCASSVDSGREEQFFGPGTRLTVL.

The V gene is TRBV5-1, the J gene TRBJ1-2; D might be TRBD1 (5 bases). Trimming left V 0 bases short and J 7 bases short, with 10 bases between. CDR1 is SGHRS, CDR2 YFSETQ, per germline. This CDR3 has 13 residues. The CDR3 DNA is TGCGCCAGCAGCTTGGCTGGCAGGGCTGGCTACACCTTC. Protein product: CASSLAGRAGYTF.

The V call is TRBV7-9, the J call TRBJ1-1; the D is unclear. There are 13 residues in the CDR3. V shed 4 bases and J shed 2 bases, with 8 bases lying between them. The germline CDR1 and CDR2 sequences are SEHNR and FQNEAQ (reference sequence). The chain's CDR3 is CASSSNSNTEAFF. CDR3 coding DNA: TGTGCCAGCAGCTCCAATAGTAACACTGAAGCTTTCTTT.

In this sample, this clone turned up once. The chain has TRBV7-6 and TRBJ2-1, with TRBD2 identical over 10 bases. Germline CDR1 is SGHVS and CDR2 is FNYEAQ. This CDR3 has 15 amino acids. V shed 4 bases and J 10 bases; nucleotides not matched to a gene: 10. The CDR3, as DNA: TGTGCCAGCAGCTCCCCTTGGACTAGCGGCCCCGAGCAGTTCTTC. It encodes CASSSPWTSGPEQFF. Complete variable domain (other parts from reference TRBV7-6 and TRBJ2-1): GAGVSQSPRYKVTKRGQDVALRCDPISGHVSLYWYRQALGQGPEFLTYFNYEAQQDKSGLPNDRFSAERPEGSISTLTIQRTEQRDSAMYRCASSSPWTSGPEQFFGPGTRLTVL.

CDR3 sequence: CAISRTSGTSTDTQYF. The CDR3 DNA sequence: TGTGCCATCAGCCGGACTAGCGGGACGAGCACAGATACGCAGTATTTT. The V call is TRBV10-3, the J call TRBJ2-3, with TRBD2 matching 12 bases. V dropped 6 bases and J dropped 0; count of bases not matched to a gene: 4. CDR1 and CDR2 (germline): ENHRY, SYGVKD. There are 16 residues in the CDR3.

The V call is TRBV18, the J call TRBJ2-2, with D hard to call. Germline V CDR1 and CDR2: KGHSH, LQKENI. V lost 6 bases, J lost 8 bases, and 10 bases lay in between. This CDR3 spans 12 amino acids. DNA of the CDR3: TGTGCCAGCTCCCCGCCGTTGGGGGAGCTGTTTTTT. Its protein is CASSPPLGELFF.

The CDR3 spells CASSRTGRTGELFF. CDR3 coding DNA: TGTGCCAGCAGCAGAACAGGGAGGACCGGGGAGCTGTTTTTT. The V gene is TRBV5-4, the J gene TRBJ2-2; D may be TRBD1 or TRBD2 (6 bases each). CDR3 length: 14 amino acids. CDR1 and CDR2 (germline): SGHNT, YYREEE (reference sequence). Between the trimmed V and J ends, which lost 4 bases and 5 bases, there was a span of 12 bases.

J is TRBJ2-5 and V is TRBV19, with no clear D. Germline V gives CDR1 LNHDA, CDR2 SQIVND (reference sequence). V lost 2 bases and J lost 2, with 6 bases in between. The CDR3 covers 13 residues. In nucleotides, the CDR3 is TGTGCCAGTAGTATAAGCCATCAAGAGACCCAGTACTTC. Translating it yields CASSISHQETQYF.

V gene TRBV19 combines with J gene TRBJ1-4; no reliable D call. This CDR3 spans 15 amino acids. Trimming removed 8 bases at V and 5 bases at J, with 18 bases between. CDR1 and CDR2 from the germline V gene are LNHDA and SQIVND (reference sequence). The CDR3 region has the DNA TGTGCCAGTTCGATGTTTGTCGGACCGAATGAAAAACTGTTTTTT. As protein: CASSMFVGPNEKLFF.

V usage is TRBV25-1 and J usage is TRBJ2-5; D might be TRBD2 (5 bases). The CDR3 is 13 amino acids. Looked up from germline, CDR1 is MGHDK and CDR2 is SYGVNS. Trimming pared 2 bases from V and 9 bases from J, leaving 13 bases between. The CDR3 is CASSEARIGAQYF. Written as DNA, the CDR3 is TGTGCCAGCAGTGAAGCCCGAATCGGGGCCCAGTACTTC.

The chain couples TRBV30 to TRBJ1-4, with D perhaps matching TRBD1 (5 bases). CDR1 and CDR2 from the germline V gene are GTSNPN and SVGIG (reference sequence). V was trimmed by 5 bases and J by 5 bases, leaving 12 bases between them. The CDR3 runs 13 residues. The CDR3 region is CAWQGGANEKLFF. The CDR3 coding sequence is TGTGCCTGGCAGGGTGGGGCCAATGAAAAACTGTTTTTT.

This clone was counted between two and nine times. The chain is built from TRBV21-1 and TRBJ2-3; TRBD1 was called by the table and not checked on the DNA. TRBV21-1 is recorded as a pseudogene. The CDR3 covers 17 residues. The CDR3 here is CASSIPDRAQRTDTQYF. The CDR3 nucleotides read TGTGCCAGCAGCATTCCTGACAGGGCTCAAAGAACAGATACGCAGTATTTT.

The chain combines TRBV7-9 with TRBJ1-1, with D possibly being TRBD1 (5 bases). Trimming pared 6 bases from V and 3 bases from J, leaving 17 bases between. The CDR3 loop spans 15 amino acids. Germline V gene lookup returns CDR1 SEHNR and CDR2 FQNEAQ (reference sequence). The CDR3 coding sequence is TGTGCCAGCAGAGGCCGCCCAGGGTTGGACACTGAAGCTTTCTTT. Encoded protein: CASRGRPGLDTEAFF.

The J gene is TRBJ2-3, the V gene TRBV6-1; the match to TRBD1 covers 9 bases. Per germline, CDR1 MNHNS and CDR2 SASEGT. CDR3 length: 15 residues. V lost 4 bases, J lost 1 base, and 3 bases stayed unmatched. CDR3 sequence reads: CASSVRDRGTDTQYF. As DNA, the CDR3 is TGTGCCAGCAGTGTTCGGGACAGGGGCACAGATACGCAGTATTTT.

This chain uses TRBV18 with TRBJ2-7; D possibly corresponds to TRBD1 (7 bases). Trimming removed 2 bases at V and 3 bases at J, with 17 bases between. Germline-derived CDR1 and CDR2 are KGHSH and LQKENI. The CDR3 extends over 16 amino acids. CDR3 residues: CASSPFPDRRDYEQYF. In DNA form, the CDR3 reads TGTGCCAGCTCACCATTCCCGGACAGGAGGGACTACGAGCAGTACTTC.

This clone was seen a handful of times. This sequence joins TRBV9 and TRBJ1-4; no clear D gene. Trimming pared 0 bases from V and 6 bases from J, leaving 9 bases between. This CDR3 region has 14 residues. In germline, CDR1 is SGDLS, CDR2 YYNGEE. The CDR3 sequence is CASSVEQDHEKLFF. The CDR3 nucleotides are TGTGCCAGCAGCGTAGAGCAGGACCATGAAAAACTGTTTTTT.

Of note for this clone: Other DNA sequences of this sample code for an identical CDR3. The chain employs TRBV5-5 and TRBJ2-3, with unresolved D. This CDR3 spans 16 amino acids. Germline V gene lookup returns CDR1 SGHKS and CDR2 YYEKEE (reference sequence). The germline V and J ends were trimmed by 0 bases and 0 bases, with 11 bases remaining between them. CDR3 amino acids: CASSLVFRTSTDTQYF. As DNA, the CDR3 is TGTGCCAGCAGCTTGGTTTTTAGAACTAGCACAGATACGCAGTATTTT. Combining the CDR3 with reference TRBV5-5 and TRBJ2-3 gives the whole variable domain DAGVTQSPTHLIKTRGQQVTLRCSPISGHKSVSWYQQVLGQGPQFIFQYYEKEERGRGNFPDRFSARQFPNYSSELNVNALLLGDSALYLCASSLVFRTSTDTQYFGPGTRLTVL.

The V and J genes are TRBV6-1 and TRBJ2-2, with D possibly being TRBD2 (5 bases). V was shortened by 6 bases and J by 1 base, with 12 bases between the two germline ends. Germline assignment: CDR1 MNHNS and CDR2 SASEGT. This CDR3 has 15 amino acids. CDR3 nucleotides: TGTGCCAGCAGGAGAGCGGAGGTGAACACCGGGGAGCTGTTTTTT. The encoded protein is CASRRAEVNTGELFF.

This clone has only one observation. The V gene is TRBV4-1, the J gene TRBJ2-7, with TRBD2 matching over 7 bases. CDR1 and CDR2 from the germline V gene are MGHRA and YSYEKL. V lost 1 base, J lost 0 bases, and 12 bases stayed unmatched. This CDR3 is built from 18 residues. CDR3 amino acids: CASSQVVGRGGSSYEQYF. The CDR3, as DNA: TGCGCCAGCAGCCAAGTCGTAGGAAGGGGAGGGAGCTCCTACGAGCAGTACTTC.

A single count supports this clone. CDR3 DNA sequence: TGTGCCAGCAGCCGCGTCGGCTACGAGCAGTACTTC. As protein: CASSRVGYEQYF. The chain carries TRBV7-2 and TRBJ2-7; D remains unclear. This CDR3 comprises 12 residues. Germline lookup yields CDR1 SGHTA and CDR2 FQGNSA. Trimming removed 5 bases from V and 3 bases from J, with 8 bases in between.

This clone was picked up one time. The chain employs TRBV7-5 and TRBJ2-1; the D call of TRBD1 is as the table states it, not checked on the DNA. TRBV7-5 is a documented pseudogene. There are 15 residues in the CDR3. The DNA for the CDR3 is TGTGCCAGAACCACAGGTCCGGGTTCCTACAATGAGCAGTTCTTC. Translation: CARTTGPGSYNEQFF.

Only one count was recorded for this clone. The chain links TRBV7-2 to TRBJ2-3; 9 bases map to TRBD1. Per germline, CDR1 SGHTA and CDR2 FQGNSA. The CDR3 runs to 12 residues. V shed 5 bases, J shed 13 bases, and the junction held 7 bases outside the gene matches. CDR3 DNA sequence: TGTGCCAGCAGCCCGGAAACAGGGGGCGAGTATTTT. Amino acids: CASSPETGGEYF.